This T cell receptor (beta chain) originates from a study of T cell responses to AZD1222 COVID-19 vaccine. Study-wide context: Second-dose groups at about 4 or about 12 weeks were pooled.

To note about this clone: Its antigen is unknown. One end of the junction fails to match germline, which may point to a read error.

From germline, CDR1 is SSHAT and CDR2 FNYEAQ (reference sequence). CDR3 length: 17 residues. Study-level points and caveats: Spike-specific TCR breadth and depth went up after people got two AZD1222 doses. Reportedly, nearly half of unique spike TCRs recognized epitopes outside B.1.351/B.1.1.7 mutations. Along spike, vaccine-associated CD4 TCRs were found throughout, with dominance at 160-218 and 743-854.

The table came from immunoSEQ multiplex PCR; TCRdb's copy has only in-frame clones and leaves some out. Here the sample spans 94,000 or so clones, 90% being singletons. The sample in question was peripheral blood, obtained on day 0 of AZD1222 vaccination. The TCR was taken from an adult in good health. The gene calls are TRBV7-7 and TRBJ2-5; 7 bases are a match to TRBD2. CDR3 sequence: CASSFPLADPQLETQYF. In DNA, the CDR3 is TGTGCTAGCAGCTTCCCGCTAGCGGACCCCCAGCTAGAGACCCAGTACTTC.